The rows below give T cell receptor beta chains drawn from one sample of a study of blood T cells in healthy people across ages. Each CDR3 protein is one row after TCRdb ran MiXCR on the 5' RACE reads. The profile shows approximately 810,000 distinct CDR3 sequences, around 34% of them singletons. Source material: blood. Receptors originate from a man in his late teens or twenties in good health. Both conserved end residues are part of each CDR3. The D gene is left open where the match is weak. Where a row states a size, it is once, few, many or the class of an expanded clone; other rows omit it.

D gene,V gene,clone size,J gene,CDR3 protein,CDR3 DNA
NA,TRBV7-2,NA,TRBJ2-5,CASREGGAETQYF,TGTGCCAGCAGGGAAGGGGGAGCGGAGACCCAGTACTTC
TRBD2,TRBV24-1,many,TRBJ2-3,CATSTPTSADTQYF,TGTGCCACCAGCACTCCCACTAGCGCAGATACGCAGTATTTT
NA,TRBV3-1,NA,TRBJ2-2,CASSRPSNQNTGELFF,TGTGCCAGCAGCCGACCCTCAAACCAGAACACCGGGGAGCTGTTTTTT
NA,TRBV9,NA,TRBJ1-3,CASSVGTSGSGNTIYF,TGTGCCAGCAGCGTAGGGACCTCTGGCTCTGGAAACACCATATATTTT
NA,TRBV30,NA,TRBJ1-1,CAWTGWTEAFF,TGTGCCTGGACGGGTTGGACTGAAGCTTTCTTT
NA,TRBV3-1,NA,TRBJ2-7,CASSQVRGGISYNEQYF,TGTGCCAGCAGCCAAGTGAGAGGTGGTATCTCCTACAATGAGCAGTACTTC
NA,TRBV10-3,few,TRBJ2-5,CAISGGNQETQYF,TGTGCCATCAGTGGGGGGAACCAAGAGACCCAGTACTTC
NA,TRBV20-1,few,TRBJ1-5,CSASTGGTNQPQHF,TGCAGTGCCTCCACGGGGGGTACCAATCAGCCCCAGCATTTT
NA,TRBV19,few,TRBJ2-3,CASSIEGYTDTQYF,TGTGCCAGTAGTATAGAGGGCTACACAGATACGCAGTATTTT
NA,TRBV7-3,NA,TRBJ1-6,CAGSLIPNNSPLHF,TGTGCCGGCAGCTTAATCCCGAATAATTCACCCCTCCACTTT
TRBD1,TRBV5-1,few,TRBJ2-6,CASSPDRANSGANVLTF,TGCGCCAGCAGCCCGGACAGGGCAAACTCTGGGGCCAACGTCCTGACTTTC
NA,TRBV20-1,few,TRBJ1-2,CSAREVGKSYGYTF,TGCAGTGCTAGAGAGGTGGGGAAGTCCTATGGCTACACCTTC
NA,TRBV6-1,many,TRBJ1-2,CASSPTGPQASGYTF,TGTGCCAGCAGTCCCACGGGACCGCAGGCGAGCGGCTACACCTTC
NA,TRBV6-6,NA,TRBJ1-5,CASSYGTSSNQPQHF,TGTGCCAGCAGTTACGGGACATCTAGCAATCAGCCCCAGCATTTT
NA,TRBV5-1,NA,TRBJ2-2,CASSLDGGENTGELFF,TGCGCCAGCAGCTTGGACGGGGGCGAGAACACCGGGGAGCTGTTTTTT
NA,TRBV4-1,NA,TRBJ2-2,CASSQEFVRRSSFYTGELFF,TGCGCCAGCAGCCAAGAATTCGTCAGGCGGTCGTCGTTTTACACCGGGGAGCTGTTTTTT
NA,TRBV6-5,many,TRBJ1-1,CASSYGGTEAFF,TGTGCCAGCAGTTACGGGGGCACTGAAGCTTTCTTT
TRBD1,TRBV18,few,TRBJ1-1,CASSPGQSVTEAFF,TGTGCCAGCTCACCGGGACAGAGTGTCACTGAAGCTTTCTTT